The source of this T cell receptor beta chain is a study of shared clonotypes between healthy human individuals. Assay: immunoSEQ multiplex PCR; the TCRdb copy retains only in-frame clones and omits some. Among roughly 590,000 clones listed, over 95% were seen once. Germline trimming cut 1 base from V and 0 bases from J; bases unmatched to any gene: 11. The V gene's germline CDR1 is SGHAT and CDR2 FQNNGV. The CDR3 length is 18 residues. CD45RO negativity and positive selection for CCR7 defined naive CD8 cells, a population that excluded terminally differentiated effector memory CD45RA+ cells. The sample comprised naive CD8+ T cells sorted from blood. V usage is TRBV11-2 and J usage is TRBJ2-7, with 8 bases lining up with TRBD2. The TCR sequence derives from a woman aged 25 to 39 in good health. The CDR3 DNA sequence: TGTGCCAGCAGCTTAGCGTCCTGGGGACTAGGCAGCTCCTACGAGCAGTACTTC. Its translation: CASSLASWGLGSSYEQYF.